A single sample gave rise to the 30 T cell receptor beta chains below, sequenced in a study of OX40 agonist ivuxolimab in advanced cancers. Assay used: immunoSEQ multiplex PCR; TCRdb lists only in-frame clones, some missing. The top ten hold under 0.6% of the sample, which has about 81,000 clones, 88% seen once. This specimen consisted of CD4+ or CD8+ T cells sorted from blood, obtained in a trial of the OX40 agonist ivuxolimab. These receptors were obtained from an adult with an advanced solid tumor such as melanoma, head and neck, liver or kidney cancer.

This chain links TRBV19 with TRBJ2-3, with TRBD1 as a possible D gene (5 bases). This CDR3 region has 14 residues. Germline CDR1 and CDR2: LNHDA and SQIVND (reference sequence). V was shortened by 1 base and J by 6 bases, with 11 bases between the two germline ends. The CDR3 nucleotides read TGTGCCAGTAGTATAGGCGGACAAAGGGATACGCAGTATTTT. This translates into CASSIGGQRDTQYF.

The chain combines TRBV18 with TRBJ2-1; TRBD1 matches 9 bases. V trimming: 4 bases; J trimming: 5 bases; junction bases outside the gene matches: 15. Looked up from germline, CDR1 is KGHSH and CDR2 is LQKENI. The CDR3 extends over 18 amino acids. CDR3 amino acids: CASSLKAAGTGPHNEQFF. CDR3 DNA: TGTGCCAGCTCACTCAAAGCTGCCGGGACAGGGCCCCACAATGAGCAGTTCTTC. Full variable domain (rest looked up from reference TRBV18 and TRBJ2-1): NAGVMQNPRHLVRRRGQEARLRCSPMKGHSHVYWYRQLPEEGLKFMVYLQKENIIDESGMPKERFSAEFPKEGPSILRIQQVVRGDSAAYFCASSLKAAGTGPHNEQFFGPGTRLTVL.

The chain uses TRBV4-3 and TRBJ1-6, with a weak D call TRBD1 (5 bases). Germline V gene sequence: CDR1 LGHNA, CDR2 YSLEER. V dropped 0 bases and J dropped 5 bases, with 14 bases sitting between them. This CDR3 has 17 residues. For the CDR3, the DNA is TGCGCCAGCAGCCAAGATTGGCAGGGTACGGATAATTCACCCCTCCACTTT. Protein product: CASSQDWQGTDNSPLHF.

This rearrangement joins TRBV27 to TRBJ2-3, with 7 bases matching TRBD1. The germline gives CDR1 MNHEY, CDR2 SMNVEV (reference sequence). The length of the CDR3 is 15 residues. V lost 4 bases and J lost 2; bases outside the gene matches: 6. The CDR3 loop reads CASSSWDRFTDTQYF. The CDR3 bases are TGTGCCAGCAGTTCCTGGGACAGATTCACAGATACGCAGTATTTT.

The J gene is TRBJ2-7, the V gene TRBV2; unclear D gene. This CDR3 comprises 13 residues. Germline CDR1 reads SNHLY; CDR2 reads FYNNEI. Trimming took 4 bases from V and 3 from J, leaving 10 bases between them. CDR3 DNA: TGTGCCAGCAGTGTTGCCTCCCACTACGAGCAGTACTTC. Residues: CASSVASHYEQYF. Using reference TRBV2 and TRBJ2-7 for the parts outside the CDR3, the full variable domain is EPEVTQTPSHQVTQMGQEVILRCVPISNHLYFYWYRQILGQKVEFLVSFYNNEISEKSEIFDDQFSVERPDGSNFTLKIRSTKLEDSAMYFCASSVASHYEQYFGPGTRLTVT.

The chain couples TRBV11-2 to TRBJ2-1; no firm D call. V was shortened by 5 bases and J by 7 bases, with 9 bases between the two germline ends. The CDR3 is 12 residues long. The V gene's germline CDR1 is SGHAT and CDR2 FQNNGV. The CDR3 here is CASSPAGNEQFF. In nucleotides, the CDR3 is TGTGCCAGCAGCCCCGCCGGGAATGAGCAGTTCTTC.

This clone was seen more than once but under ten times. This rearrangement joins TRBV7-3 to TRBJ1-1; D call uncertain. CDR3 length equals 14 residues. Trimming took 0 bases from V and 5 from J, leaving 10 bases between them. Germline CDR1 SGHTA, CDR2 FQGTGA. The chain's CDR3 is CASSLTAATTEAFF. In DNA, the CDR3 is TGTGCCAGCAGCTTAACGGCGGCAACGACTGAAGCTTTCTTT.

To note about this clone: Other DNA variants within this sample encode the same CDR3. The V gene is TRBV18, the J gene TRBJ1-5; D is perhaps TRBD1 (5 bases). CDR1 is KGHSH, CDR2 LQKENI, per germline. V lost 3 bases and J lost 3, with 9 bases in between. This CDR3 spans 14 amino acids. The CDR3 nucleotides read TGTGCCAGCTCACCTGGACAACCCAATCAGCCCCAGCATTTT. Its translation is CASSPGQPNQPQHF.

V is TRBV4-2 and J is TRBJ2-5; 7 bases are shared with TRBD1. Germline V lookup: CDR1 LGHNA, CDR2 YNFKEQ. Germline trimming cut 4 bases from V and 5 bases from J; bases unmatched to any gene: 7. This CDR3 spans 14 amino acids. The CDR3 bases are TGTGCCAGCAGCCGAGGGGTGGACAGGGAGACCCAGTACTTC. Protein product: CASSRGVDRETQYF.

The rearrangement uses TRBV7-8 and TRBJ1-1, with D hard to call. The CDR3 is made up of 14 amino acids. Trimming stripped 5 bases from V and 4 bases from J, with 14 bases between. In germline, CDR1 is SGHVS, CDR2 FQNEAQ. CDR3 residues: CASSPGWEATEAFF. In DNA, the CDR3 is TGTGCCAGCAGCCCAGGTTGGGAGGCCACTGAAGCTTTCTTT.

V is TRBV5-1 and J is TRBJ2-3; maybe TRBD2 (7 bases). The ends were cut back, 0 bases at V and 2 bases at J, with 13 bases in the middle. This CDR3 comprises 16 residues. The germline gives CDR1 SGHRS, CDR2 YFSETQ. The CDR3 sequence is CASSLERGGDTDTQYF. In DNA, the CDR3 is TGCGCCAGCAGCTTGGAGAGGGGGGGGGACACAGATACGCAGTATTTT.

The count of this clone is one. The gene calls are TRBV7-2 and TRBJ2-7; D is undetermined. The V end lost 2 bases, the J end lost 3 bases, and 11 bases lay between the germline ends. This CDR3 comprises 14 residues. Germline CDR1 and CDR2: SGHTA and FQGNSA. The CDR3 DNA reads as TGTGCCAGCAGCTTACAAGGAATCGTCTACGAGCAGTACTTC. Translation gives CASSLQGIVYEQYF.

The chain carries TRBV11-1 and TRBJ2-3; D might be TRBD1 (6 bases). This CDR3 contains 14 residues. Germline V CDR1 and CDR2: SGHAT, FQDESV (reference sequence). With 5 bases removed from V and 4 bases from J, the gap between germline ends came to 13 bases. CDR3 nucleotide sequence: TGTGCCAGCAGCCGTGGGGGCAACTCAGATACGCAGTATTTT. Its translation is CASSRGGNSDTQYF. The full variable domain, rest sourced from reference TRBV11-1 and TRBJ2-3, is EAEVAQSPRYKITEKSQAVAFWCDPISGHATLYWYRQILGQGPELLVQFQDESVVDDSQLPKDRFSAERLKGVDSTLKIQPAELGDSAMYLCASSRGGNSDTQYFGPGTRLTVL.

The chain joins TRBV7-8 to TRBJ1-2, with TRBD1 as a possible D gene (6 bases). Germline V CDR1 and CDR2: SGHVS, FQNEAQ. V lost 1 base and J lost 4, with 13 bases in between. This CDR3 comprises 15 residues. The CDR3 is CASSLEGGGFYGYTF. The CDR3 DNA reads TGTGCCAGCAGCTTAGAAGGGGGGGGCTTCTATGGCTACACCTTC.

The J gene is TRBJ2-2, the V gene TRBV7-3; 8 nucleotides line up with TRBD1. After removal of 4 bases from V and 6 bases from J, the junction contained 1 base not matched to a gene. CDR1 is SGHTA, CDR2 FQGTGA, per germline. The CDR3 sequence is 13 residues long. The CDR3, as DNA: TGTGCCAGCAGCTCACAGGGGGCCGGGGAGCTGTTTTTT. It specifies CASSSQGAGELFF.

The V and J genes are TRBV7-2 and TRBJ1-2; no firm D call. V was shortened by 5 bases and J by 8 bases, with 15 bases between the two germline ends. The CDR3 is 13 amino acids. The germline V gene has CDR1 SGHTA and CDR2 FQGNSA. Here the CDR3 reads CASSRQLLGGYTF. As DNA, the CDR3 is TGTGCCAGCAGCCGACAATTACTGGGGGGCTACACCTTC.

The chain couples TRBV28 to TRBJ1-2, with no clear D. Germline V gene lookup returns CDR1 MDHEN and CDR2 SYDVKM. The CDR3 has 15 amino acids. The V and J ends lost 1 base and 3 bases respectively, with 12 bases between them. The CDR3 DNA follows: TGTGCCAGCAGTTTATATCGGGGTCTCGACTATGGCTACACCTTC. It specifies CASSLYRGLDYGYTF.

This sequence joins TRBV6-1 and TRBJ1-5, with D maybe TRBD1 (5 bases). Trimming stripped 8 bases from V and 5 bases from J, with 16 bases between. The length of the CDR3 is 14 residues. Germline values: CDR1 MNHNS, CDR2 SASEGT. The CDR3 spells CASVRTGGDQPQHF. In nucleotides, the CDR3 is TGTGCCAGCGTAAGGACGGGGGGTGATCAGCCCCAGCATTTT.

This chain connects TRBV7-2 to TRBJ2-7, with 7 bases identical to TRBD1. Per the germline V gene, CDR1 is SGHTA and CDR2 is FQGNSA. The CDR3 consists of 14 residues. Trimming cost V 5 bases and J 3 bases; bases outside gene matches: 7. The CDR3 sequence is CASSLRGQIYEQYF. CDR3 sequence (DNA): TGTGCCAGCAGCCTGAGGGGGCAGATCTACGAGCAGTACTTC.

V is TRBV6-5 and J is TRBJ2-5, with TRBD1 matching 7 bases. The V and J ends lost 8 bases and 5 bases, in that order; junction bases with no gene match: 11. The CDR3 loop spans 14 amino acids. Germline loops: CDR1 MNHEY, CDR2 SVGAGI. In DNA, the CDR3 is TGTGCCAGCCGCGCTAATCACAGGGGCGAGACCCAGTACTTC. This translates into CASRANHRGETQYF.

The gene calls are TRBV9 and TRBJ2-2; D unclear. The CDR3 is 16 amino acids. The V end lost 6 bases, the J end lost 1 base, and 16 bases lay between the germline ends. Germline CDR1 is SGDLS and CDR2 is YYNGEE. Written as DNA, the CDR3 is TGTGCCAGCACCCCCGGACGGGCCGGGAACACCGGGGAGCTGTTTTTT. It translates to CASTPGRAGNTGELFF.

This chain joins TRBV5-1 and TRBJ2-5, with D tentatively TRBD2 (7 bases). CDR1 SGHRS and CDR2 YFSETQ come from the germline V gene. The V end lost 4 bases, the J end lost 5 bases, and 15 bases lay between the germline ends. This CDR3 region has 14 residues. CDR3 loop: CASSLEGGPETQYF. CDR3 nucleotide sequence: TGCGCCAGCAGCCTGGAGGGGGGGCCTGAGACCCAGTACTTC.

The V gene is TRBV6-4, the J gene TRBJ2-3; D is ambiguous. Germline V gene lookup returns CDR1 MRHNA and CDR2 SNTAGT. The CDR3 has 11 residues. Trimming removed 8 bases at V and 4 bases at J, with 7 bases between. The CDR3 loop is CASGSADTQYF. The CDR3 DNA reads TGTGCCAGCGGTAGTGCAGATACGCAGTATTTT.

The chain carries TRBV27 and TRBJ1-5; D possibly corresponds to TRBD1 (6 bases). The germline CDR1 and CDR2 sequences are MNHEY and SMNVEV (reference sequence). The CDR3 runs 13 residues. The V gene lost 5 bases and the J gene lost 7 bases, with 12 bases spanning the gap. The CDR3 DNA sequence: TGTGCCAGCAGTCCACAGGGTTTGCAGCCCCAGCATTTT. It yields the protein CASSPQGLQPQHF.

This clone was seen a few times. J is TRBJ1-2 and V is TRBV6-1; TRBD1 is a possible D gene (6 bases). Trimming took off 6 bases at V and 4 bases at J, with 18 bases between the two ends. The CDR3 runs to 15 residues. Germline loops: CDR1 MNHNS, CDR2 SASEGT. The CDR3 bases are TGTGCCAGCAGGCCACTATCAGGGGCTGGCTATGGCTACACCTTC. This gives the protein CASRPLSGAGYGYTF.

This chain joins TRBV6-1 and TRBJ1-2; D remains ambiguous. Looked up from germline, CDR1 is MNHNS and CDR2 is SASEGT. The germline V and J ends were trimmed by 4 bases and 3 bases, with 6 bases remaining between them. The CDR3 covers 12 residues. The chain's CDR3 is CASSVNDYGYTF. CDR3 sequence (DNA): TGTGCCAGCAGTGTCAACGACTATGGCTACACCTTC.

CDR3 DNA sequence: TGTGCCAGCAGAGCGGACAGGGGCGGCAATCAGCCCCAGCATTTT. Translated: CASRADRGGNQPQHF. This sequence joins TRBV2 and TRBJ1-5; TRBD1 matches 9 bases. CDR1 SNHLY and CDR2 FYNNEI come from the germline V gene. The CDR3 has 15 residues. J gave up 2 bases and V 6 bases, and 5 bases lay outside the gene matches.

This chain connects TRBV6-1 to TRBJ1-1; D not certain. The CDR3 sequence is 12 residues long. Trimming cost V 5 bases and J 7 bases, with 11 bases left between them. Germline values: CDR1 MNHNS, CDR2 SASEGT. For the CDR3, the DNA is TGTGCCAGCAGTTATGGGTTGAATGAAGCTTTCTTT. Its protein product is CASSYGLNEAFF.

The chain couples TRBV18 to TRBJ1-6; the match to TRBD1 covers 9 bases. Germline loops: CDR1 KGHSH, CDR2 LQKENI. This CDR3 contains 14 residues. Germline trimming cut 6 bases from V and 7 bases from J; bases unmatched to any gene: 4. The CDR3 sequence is CASSLGTGNSPLHF. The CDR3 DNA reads TGTGCCAGCTCCCTCGGGACAGGGAATTCACCCCTCCACTTT.

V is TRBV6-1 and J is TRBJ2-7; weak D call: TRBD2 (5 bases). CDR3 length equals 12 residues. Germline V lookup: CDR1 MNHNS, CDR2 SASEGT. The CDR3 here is CLSRGATYEQYF. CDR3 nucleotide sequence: TGTTTATCTCGGGGTGCAACCTACGAGCAGTACTTC.